Presented here are 6 T cell receptor beta chains from one specimen sequenced in a study of blood T cell repertoires in COVID-19. TCRdb's table, derived via immunoSEQ multiplex PCR, lists solely in-frame clones and lacks some. The data contain over 150,000 clones, roughly nine tenths of them singletons. Sequenced material: PBMCs or T cells enriched from blood (not recorded which). The receptors derive from a woman aged 45-65 years who had recovered from COVID-19.

The rearrangement links TRBV18 to TRBJ1-1; 7 bases fit TRBD1. V was pared by 2 bases and J by 3 bases, with 3 bases of the junction left unmatched. Per germline, CDR1 KGHSH and CDR2 LQKENI. This CDR3 region has 14 residues. As DNA, the CDR3 is TGTGCCAGCTCACCAGACAGGGAGCACACTGAAGCTTTCTTT. Residues: CASSPDREHTEAFF.

The V and J genes are TRBV19 and TRBJ2-1; 8 bases map to TRBD2. The V gene's germline CDR1 is LNHDA and CDR2 SQIVND (reference sequence). Losses at the gene ends were 5 bases for V and 5 bases for J; bases not matched to a gene: 14. This CDR3 is built from 17 residues. DNA for the CDR3: TGTGCCAGTAGTCTCCCCAGCCAGCGGGAGAAGCACAATGAGCAGTTCTTC. Its translation: CASSLPSQREKHNEQFF.

The chain recombines TRBV7-2 with TRBJ2-4, with a weak D call TRBD2 (5 bases). Trimming shortened V by 1 base and J by 8 bases, and 9 bases separated the two germline ends. Germline V lookup: CDR1 SGHTA, CDR2 FQGNSA. This CDR3 spans 13 amino acids. CDR3 sequence reads: CASSLEEGYIQYF. For the CDR3, the DNA is TGTGCCAGCAGCTTAGAAGAGGGTTACATTCAGTACTTC.

This clone was recorded a few times. The chain employs TRBV12-1 and TRBJ2-1; the D segment call TRBD1 is taken from the table without a DNA check. TRBV12-1 is a documented pseudogene. The CDR3 has 15 residues. For the CDR3, the DNA is TGTGCCAGCAGCCTTCGGACAGGGGGGAGCAATGAGCAGTTCTTC. As protein: CASSLRTGGSNEQFF.

The V gene is TRBV18, the J gene TRBJ2-1; TRBD1 might be the D (6 bases). Trimming took off 4 bases at V and 10 bases at J, with 14 bases between the two ends. This CDR3 is 13 amino acids long. The V gene's germline CDR1 is KGHSH and CDR2 LQKENI. CDR3 sequence: CASSRSGTPEQFF. DNA for the CDR3: TGTGCCAGCTCACGATCCGGGACACCAGAGCAGTTCTTC.

This clone was found once. The chain links TRBV4-2 to TRBJ2-1, with D maybe TRBD2 (5 bases). CDR3 length: 17 residues. V was cut by 0 bases and J by 0 bases, with 12 bases left in between. Germline assignment: CDR1 LGHNA and CDR2 YNFKEQ. CDR3 coding DNA: TGTGCCAGCAGCCAAGACCCCGGGGAGCACTCCTACAATGAGCAGTTCTTC. This encodes CASSQDPGEHSYNEQFF.